This TCR beta chain was sequenced during a study of T cells in Graves' hyperthyroidism and ophthalmopathy. Turning to the study itself: Peripheral blood collection took place at initial diagnosis, before any treatment.

TCR beta CDR3 sequences were amplified from RNA transcripts. Researchers ran a first-round RT-PCR on the TCR CDR3 using the HTBI primer set. TCRdb ran MiXCR on the multiplex PCR reads and lists one entry per CDR3 protein. The sample has almost 350,000 distinct CDR3 sequences; 15% to 20% are singletons. In making diagnoses, clinical symptoms, serum thyroxine and TRAb, thyroid ultrasound and orbital computed tomography were all used. This clonotype occurred many times. What it binds is not known. Study-level findings and limits: In the blood, most expanded thyroid clonotypes above 0.001 appeared as well. Through a model of 13 V-J features, ophthalmopathy was separated from stable hyperthyroidism.

The sequenced sample was blood. The sequence was obtained from a woman aged 40-49 years with Graves' ophthalmopathy.

The CDR3 loop is CASSQIPDRSYEQYF. The CDR3 DNA follows: TGCGCCAGCAGCCAGATCCCGGACAGATCCTACGAGCAGTACTTC. V gene TRBV4-1 combines with J gene TRBJ2-7; possible D gene TRBD1, 6 bases. Trimming stripped 3 bases from V and 1 base from J, with 13 bases between. Germline V lookup: CDR1 MGHRA, CDR2 YSYEKL. The CDR3 runs to 15 residues.